Listed below are T cell receptor beta chains from one sample, sequenced in a study of vaccination effects on CD4 cells after COVID-19. Their target antigens are unknown. Clones were sequenced by immunoSEQ multiplex PCR, and TCRdb holds only the in-frame ones, with some missing. The table has 50,000 to 65,000 clones, around 86% seen once. Sequenced here: CD4+ T cells from PBMCs cultured with HCoV-229E spike peptides, sampled before COVID-19 vaccination. Receptors originate from a human donor who received a COVID-19 vaccine. CDR3s include the opening cysteine and the closing phenylalanine or tryptophan. A D gene is named only where the DNA matches it firmly. Clone size, where shown, is once, few, many, or a class for clones that have expanded.

J | size | D | V | CDR3 | DNA
TRBJ1-5 | . | . | TRBV3-1/TRBV3-2 | CASSQGGQPQHF | TGTGCCAGCAGCCAAGGGGGACAGCCCCAGCATTTT
TRBJ2-2 | . | TRBD2 | TRBV6-2/TRBV6-3 | CASSPRLAGTGELFF | TGTGCCAGCAGCCCCAGACTAGCGGGAACCGGGGAGCTGTTTTTT
TRBJ2-2 | . | TRBD2 | TRBV24-1 | CATSDTGLAKTGELFF | TGTGCCACCAGTGACACGGGACTAGCGAAAACCGGGGAGCTGTTTTTT
TRBJ1-1 | . | . | TRBV24-1 | CATSDLPQDTEAFF | TGTGCCACCAGTGATTTGCCGCAGGACACTGAAGCTTTCTTT
TRBJ2-1 | . | . | TRBV25-1 | CASSEVQGGALYYNEQFF | TGTGCCAGCAGTGAGGTTCAGGGGGGGGCCCTTTACTACAATGAGCAGTTCTTC
TRBJ2-3 | . | TRBD1 | TRBV5-6 | CASSLTGGETQYF | TGTGCCAGCAGCTTGACAGGGGGCGAAACGCAGTATTTT
TRBJ2-1 | . | . | TRBV6-6 | CASSSRLQGLHNEQFF | TGTGCCAGCAGTTCCCGTTTGCAGGGGCTCCACAATGAGCAGTTCTTC
TRBJ1-5 | . | . | TRBV19 | CASTTAFGNQPQHF | TGTGCCAGTACCACCGCCTTCGGCAATCAGCCCCAGCATTTT
TRBJ1-1 | once | . | TRBV27 | CASSPWTRMNTEAFF | TGTGCCAGCAGTCCGTGGACGCGGATGAACACTGAAGCTTTCTTT
TRBJ1-2 | medium-sized | . | TRBV12-3/TRBV12-4 | CASSTQGYGYTF | TGTGCCAGCTCAACGCAGGGGTACGGCTACACCTTC
TRBJ1-6 | . | . | TRBV7-3 | CASSPTGLSDSPLHF | TGTGCCAGCAGCCCCACAGGGCTTAGCGATTCACCCCTCCACTTT
TRBJ2-3 | . | . | TRBV13 | CASSPGRGNPDTQYF | TGTGCCAGCAGCCCAGGCAGGGGTAATCCAGATACGCAGTATTTT
TRBJ1-2 | . | . | TRBV7-8 | CASSQNIYGYTF | TGTGCCAGCAGCCAGAACATCTATGGCTACACCTTC
TRBJ1-2 | . | . | TRBV4-3 | CASSQEREGPLGGYTF | TGCGCCAGCAGCCAAGAAAGGGAGGGCCCGCTTGGAGGCTACACCTTC
TRBJ1-5 | . | . | TRBV28 | CASSLFPGHQPQHF | TGTGCCAGCAGTTTATTTCCGGGACATCAGCCCCAGCATTTT
TRBJ2-2 | . | . | TRBV7-8 | CASSVGANTGELFF | TGTGCCAGCAGCGTGGGAGCGAACACCGGGGAGCTGTTTTTT
TRBJ2-5 | . | . | TRBV5-1 | CASSLNRGAGAKETQYF | TGCGCCAGCAGCTTGAATCGGGGCGCGGGGGCGAAAGAGACCCAGTACTTC
TRBJ1-5 | . | . | TRBV23-1 | CASSQSRVGKQPQHF | TGCGCCAGCAGTCAATCTAGGGTGGGAAAACAGCCCCAGCATTTT
TRBJ1-5 | . | . | TRBV12-3/TRBV12-4 | CASSFSEQPQHF | TGTGCCAGCAGTTTTTCTGAGCAGCCCCAGCATTTT
TRBJ2-5 | . | TRBD1 | TRBV6-5 | CASSYPGQGGTQYF | TGTGCCAGCAGTTACCCGGGACAGGGCGGGACCCAGTACTTC
TRBJ1-4 | few | . | TRBV7-8 | CASSPGTLEKLFF | TGTGCCAGCAGCCCCGGGACGCTTGAAAAACTGTTTTTT
TRBJ2-1 | . | . | TRBV3-1/TRBV3-2 | CASSQALQRGLNEQFF | TGTGCCAGCAGCCAAGCGCTTCAGAGGGGCCTCAATGAGCAGTTCTTC
TRBJ1-1 | few | . | TRBV4-2 | CASSQDQGPLTEAFF | TGTGCCAGCAGCCAAGATCAGGGCCCATTAACTGAAGCTTTCTTT
TRBJ2-2 | . | . | TRBV6-4 | CASSSLGGTGELFF | TGTGCCAGCAGTTCTTTAGGAGGAACCGGGGAGCTGTTTTTT